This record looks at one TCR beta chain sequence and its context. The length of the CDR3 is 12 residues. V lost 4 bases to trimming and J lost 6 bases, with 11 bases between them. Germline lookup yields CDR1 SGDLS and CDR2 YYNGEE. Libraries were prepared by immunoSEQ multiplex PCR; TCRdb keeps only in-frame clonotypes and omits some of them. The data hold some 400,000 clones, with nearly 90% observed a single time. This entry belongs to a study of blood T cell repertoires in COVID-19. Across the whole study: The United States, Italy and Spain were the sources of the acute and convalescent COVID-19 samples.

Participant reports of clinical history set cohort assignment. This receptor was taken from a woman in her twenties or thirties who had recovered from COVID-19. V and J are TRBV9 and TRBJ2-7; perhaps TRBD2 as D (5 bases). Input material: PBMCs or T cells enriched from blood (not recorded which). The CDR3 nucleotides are TGTGCCAGCAGCCAAACTAGGGCCGAGCAGTACTTC. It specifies CASSQTRAEQYF.